This entry describes one T cell receptor (beta chain). This clonotype was seen ten or more times. There is no known antigen for this receptor. It has no much larger one-base neighbor in the sample; base qualities were not kept. The data are from a study of T cell repertoires in breast cancer listed by TCRdb under 2016. Study-level background: Tumors, lymph nodes and peripheral blood lymphocytes from breast cancer patients, as well as peripheral blood from healthy control donors, were profiled. Tumor-free lymph nodes were processed with no enzymatic digestion, and blood samples were separated using Ficoll. Because breast cancer has a low mutational burden and common mutations are rare, the study reasoned that TCRs shared between breast cancer patients would target shared antigens. Most of the roughly 21 patient tumors analyzed for shared TCRs were ER+/PR+. Tumors and tumor-involved lymph nodes were minced and digested with Liberase and DNase, then filtered through 70-um and 40-um filters. Controls included nine healthy donors of an age range similar to the patients. Sequencing yielded on average around 520,000 sequences per sample and roughly 10 reads per input cell.

Results and caveats for the whole study, not just this receptor: Shared TCRs were encoded by various nucleotide sequences, which suggests selection and expansion based on antigen. Tumor-involved sentinel lymph nodes shared about fourfold more TCRs with matched tumor repertoires than tumor-free nodes (roughly 8% versus 2%). More than 15 TCR pairs were shared across seven or more patient tumors and were rarely found in control blood, which suggests possible tumor specificity. Emulsion RT-PCR was regarded as qualitative rather than quantitative, because clone recovery was skewed by transcript abundance and primer differences. Discarding singleton TCRs and sampling only part of each tumor may have missed genuine antitumor clones. TRBV7 predominance was observed among shared TCRs, which possibly reflected tumor recognition or mispriming bias from eight TRBV7 primers.

The study used an expanded emulsion RT-PCR method with primers for all TCR V genes to analyze paired alpha-beta TCRs of CD8+ T cells. Before emulsion RT-PCR, CD8+ T cells were isolated with a CD8 positive selection kit and incubated overnight in about 9.8 IU/mL IL-2. The CDR3 has 16 amino acids, counting the end cysteine and phenylalanine. Just CDR3 DNA is preserved here, 48 bases in frame from base 1. The trim is 5 bases for V and 5 bases for J, with a gap of 16 bases between the germline ends. CDR1 and CDR2 (MNHEY, SMNVEV) derive from the germline V gene (reference sequence). Receptors were amplified or captured by emulsion pairing. Unpaired genes were suppressed by a second nested PCR with blocking oligos, after which a third nested PCR added Illumina adaptors and barcodes. Each emulsion RT-PCR master mix contained roughly 5,000-250,000 T cells, with C-region, Stepout and V-region primers. The emulsions were generated using the Micellula Emulsion and Purification Kit, and the RT-PCR was run with Qiagen OneStep RT-PCR reagents. Pooled libraries were sequenced on an Illumina MiSeq with paired-end 2 x 250 reads. As for the original processing: In Galaxy, read pairs were joined and then clipped at the engineered overlap into separate alpha and beta files, and any unclipped reads were discarded. To assign alpha-beta pairs, the researchers used CompleteTCR, a MiTCR-based pipeline that relies on an R script to link chains sharing read cluster identifiers. TCR sequences that were observed only once, about 1-3.1% of the total, were removed as potential sequencing errors. In TCRdb, the public reads were trimmed at Q25 with fastp and aligned with MiXCR, with productive beta chains retained. Entries that share a CDR3 protein sequence are merged under the most common genes and DNA. These V and J calls rely on TCRdb rather than the paper's analysis. A total of about 40,000 distinct CDR3 sequences appear in this sample, 45% to 50% of them only once. Jointly, the top ten make up about 60% of the sample.

Sequencing was done on a sample of CD8+ T cells. The TCR originated in a pool of human donors with breast cancer or a healthy control (not recorded which). This chain joins TRBV27 to TRBJ1-6; a tentative D call is TRBD1 (5 bases match). CDR3 loop: CASSSKGRRDNSPLHF. The bases are TGTGCCAGCAGTAGTAAGGGGCGCAGGGATAATTCACCCCTCCACTTT.